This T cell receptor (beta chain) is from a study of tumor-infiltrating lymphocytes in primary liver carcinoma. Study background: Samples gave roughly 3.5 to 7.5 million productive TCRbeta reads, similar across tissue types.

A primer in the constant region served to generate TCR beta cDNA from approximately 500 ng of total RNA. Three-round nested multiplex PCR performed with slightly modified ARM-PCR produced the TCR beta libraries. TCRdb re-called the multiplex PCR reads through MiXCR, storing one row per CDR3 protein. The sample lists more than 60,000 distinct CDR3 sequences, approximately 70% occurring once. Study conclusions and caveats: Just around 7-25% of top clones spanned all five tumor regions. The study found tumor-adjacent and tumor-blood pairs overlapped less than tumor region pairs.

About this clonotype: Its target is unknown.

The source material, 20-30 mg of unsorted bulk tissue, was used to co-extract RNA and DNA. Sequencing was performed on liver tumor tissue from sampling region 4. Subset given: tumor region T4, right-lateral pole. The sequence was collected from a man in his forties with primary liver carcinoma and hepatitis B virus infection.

The CDR3 region has the DNA TGTGCCAGCAGCCAAGAAGCGGGAGTAAGTGTGGATACGCAGTATTTT. Amino acids: CASSQEAGVSVDTQYF. The genes are TRBV4-2 and TRBJ2-3, with 8 bases matching TRBD2. Germline CDR1 and CDR2: LGHNA and YNFKEQ. V was clipped by 0 bases and J by 6 bases; unmatched bases: 8. The CDR3 loop spans 16 amino acids.